This passage covers 5 T cell receptor beta chains from one sample sequenced in a study of cytotoxic CD8 clonotypes in ibrutinib-treated CLL listed by TCRdb under 2021. Library preparation used the immunoSEQ multiplex PCR assay. TCRdb took over this immuneACCESS table, retaining in-frame rearrangements with V and J assigned. Such tables are incomplete; in checked studies, under half of the missing clones stem from an unresolved V gene, and the remainder is unexplained. For this sample there are around 310,000 clones; about 80% appear just once. 5.5% to 8% of the sample is in the top ten clones. This sample comprised PBMCs, obtained before ibrutinib treatment. These receptors were obtained from a human donor with chronic lymphocytic leukemia.

The chain combines TRBV30 with TRBJ2-5; no definite D call. Trimming cost V 0 bases and J 5 bases, with 10 bases left between them. Germline-derived CDR1 and CDR2 are GTSNPN and SVGIG (reference sequence). This CDR3 comprises 13 residues. CDR3 residues: CAWSVASWETQYF. The CDR3 nucleotides are TGTGCCTGGAGTGTGGCTAGTTGGGAGACCCAGTACTTC.

The rearrangement uses TRBV6-5 and TRBJ1-2, with D tentatively TRBD1 (5 bases). The V gene lost 8 bases and the J gene lost 3 bases, with 10 bases spanning the gap. In germline, CDR1 is MNHEY, CDR2 SVGAGI. The CDR3 is made up of 12 amino acids. The CDR3 loop reads CASQGTDYGYTF. In nucleotides, the CDR3 is TGTGCCAGCCAGGGCACAGACTATGGCTACACCTTC.

The chain employs TRBV5-1 and TRBJ1-1; tentative D call: TRBD1 (6 bases). The CDR3 is 14 amino acids. Trimming removed 3 bases at V and 4 bases at J, with 13 bases between. CDR1 SGHRS and CDR2 YFSETQ come from the germline V gene. CDR3 amino acids: CASSYLQGFTEAFF. The CDR3 DNA sequence: TGCGCCAGCAGCTACCTACAGGGTTTCACTGAAGCTTTCTTT.

This clone was observed once. The V gene is TRBV7-9, the J gene TRBJ2-1, with D unclear. CDR3 size: 12 residues. V lost 1 base to trimming and J lost 10 bases, with 8 bases between them. Germline V gene data show CDR1 as SEHNR and CDR2 as FQNEAQ (reference sequence). The CDR3 coding sequence is TGTGCCAGCAGCTTAGTGGTCCAAGAGCAGTTCTTC. This encodes CASSLVVQEQFF.

This clone appeared once. The chain links TRBV28 to TRBJ1-5; 7 bases are shared with TRBD1. CDR3 length: 14 amino acids. J gave up 9 bases and V 5 bases, and 10 bases lay outside the gene matches. Germline V CDR1 and CDR2: MDHEN, SYDVKM. The CDR3 DNA is TGTGCCAGCAGTCCGCGGACAGGACCTTCGCCCCAGCATTTT. Translating gives CASSPRTGPSPQHF.